This T cell receptor beta chain was obtained from a study of OX40 agonist ivuxolimab in advanced cancers. Study background: Each dose-escalation patient presented with hepatocellular carcinoma, melanoma, renal cell or head and neck cancer. Whole-study results and caveats: Researchers report that CD8+ T cells had, on average, more expanded clones than CD4+. Clonal expansion from baseline to week 6 occurred in both CD4+ and CD8+ T cells.

About this clone itself: Its antigen remains unidentified.

Some clones are missing from TCRdb's copy, which holds only in-frame ones; the method was immunoSEQ multiplex PCR. The sample holds over 60,000 clones, roughly 85% seen once. J lost 5 bases, V lost 7 bases, and 8 bases had no gene match. There are 14 residues in the CDR3. Germline V gene lookup returns CDR1 SGHRS and CDR2 YFSETQ. This specimen was CD4+ or CD8+ T cells sorted from blood, taken in a trial of the OX40 agonist ivuxolimab. The genes are TRBV5-1 and TRBJ2-2, with 7 positions matching TRBD2. The receptor was isolated from an adult with an advanced solid tumor such as melanoma, head and neck, liver or kidney cancer. CDR3 nucleotide sequence: TGCGCCAGCCGAGAACTAGCGCAGACCGGGGAGCTGTTTTTT. Translating it yields CASRELAQTGELFF.